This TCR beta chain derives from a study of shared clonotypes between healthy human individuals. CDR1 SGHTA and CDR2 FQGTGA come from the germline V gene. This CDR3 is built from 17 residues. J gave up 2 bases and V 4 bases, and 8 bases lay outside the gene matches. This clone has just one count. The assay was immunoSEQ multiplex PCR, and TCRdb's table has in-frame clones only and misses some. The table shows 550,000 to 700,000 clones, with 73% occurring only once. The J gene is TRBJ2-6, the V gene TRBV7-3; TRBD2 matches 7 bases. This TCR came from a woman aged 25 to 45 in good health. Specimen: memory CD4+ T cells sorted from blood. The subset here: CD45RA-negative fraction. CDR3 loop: CASSSRGAGTGANVLTF. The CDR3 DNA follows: TGTGCCAGCAGCTCCCGAGGAGCGGGAACTGGGGCCAACGTCCTGACTTTC.